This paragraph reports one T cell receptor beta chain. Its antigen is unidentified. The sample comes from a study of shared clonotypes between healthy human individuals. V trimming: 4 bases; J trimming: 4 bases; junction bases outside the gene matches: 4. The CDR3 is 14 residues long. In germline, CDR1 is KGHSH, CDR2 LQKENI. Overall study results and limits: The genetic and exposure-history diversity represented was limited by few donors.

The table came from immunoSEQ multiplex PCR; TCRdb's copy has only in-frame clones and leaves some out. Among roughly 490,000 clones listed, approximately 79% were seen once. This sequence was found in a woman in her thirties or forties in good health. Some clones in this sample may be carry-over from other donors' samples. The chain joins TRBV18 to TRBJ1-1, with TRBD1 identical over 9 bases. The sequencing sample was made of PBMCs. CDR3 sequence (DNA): TGTGCCAGCTCACTGGACAGGGGTGCCACTGAAGCTTTCTTT. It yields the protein CASSLDRGATEAFF.